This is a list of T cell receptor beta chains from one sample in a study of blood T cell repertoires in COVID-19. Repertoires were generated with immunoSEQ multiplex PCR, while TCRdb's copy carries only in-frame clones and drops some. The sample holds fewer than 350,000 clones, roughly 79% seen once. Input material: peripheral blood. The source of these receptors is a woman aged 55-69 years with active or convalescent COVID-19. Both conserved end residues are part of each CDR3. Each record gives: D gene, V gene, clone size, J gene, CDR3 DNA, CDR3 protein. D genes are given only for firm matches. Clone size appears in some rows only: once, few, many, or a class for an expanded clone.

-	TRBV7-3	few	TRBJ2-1	TGTGCCAGCAGCTTAATCCCAGGGGGGTCCTACAATGAGCAGTTCTTC	CASSLIPGGSYNEQFF
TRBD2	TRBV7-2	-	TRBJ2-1	TGTGCCAGCAGCTTAGTAGCGGGGGGAGTCTACAATGAGCAGTTCTTC	CASSLVAGGVYNEQFF
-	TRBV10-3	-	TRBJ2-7	TGTGCCATCAGTGAGACAGGATACGAGCAGTACTTC	CAISETGYEQYF
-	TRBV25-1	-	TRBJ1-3	TGTGCCAGCAGTGCACAGGGCTCTGGAAACACCATATATTTT	CASSAQGSGNTIYF
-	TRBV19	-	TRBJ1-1	TGTGCCAGTAGTATTGGGCAACTGAACACTGAAGCTTTCTTT	CASSIGQLNTEAFF
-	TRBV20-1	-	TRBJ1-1	TGCAGTGGGGCTTTGAACACTGAAGCTTTCTTT	CSGALNTEAFF
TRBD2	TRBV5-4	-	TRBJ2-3	TGTGCCAGCAGCCCCCCGTGGCCTAGCGGGGCCGGGTTAGATACGCAGTATTTT	CASSPPWPSGAGLDTQYF
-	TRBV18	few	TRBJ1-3	TGTGCCAGCTCACCCGCGGGAGGGCTTGGAAACACCATATATTTT	CASSPAGGLGNTIYF
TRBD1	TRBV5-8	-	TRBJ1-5	TGTGCCAGCAGACAGACGGGACAGGGGGCGCTTCAGCCCCAGCATTTT	CASRQTGQGALQPQHF
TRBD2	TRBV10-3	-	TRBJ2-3	TGTGCCATCAGCAGCCGTACTAGCGGGGGGGCTGATACGCAGTATTTT	CAISSRTSGGADTQYF
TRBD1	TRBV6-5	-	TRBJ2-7	TGTGCCAGCAGCTTCAGGGGGCGGAACGAGCAGTACTTC	CASSFRGRNEQYF
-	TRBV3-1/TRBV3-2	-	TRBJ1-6	TGTGCCAGCAGCCACGGGACAACGAGCTCCTATAATTCACCCCTCCACTTT	CASSHGTTSSYNSPLHF
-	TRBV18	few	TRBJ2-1	TGTGCCAGCTCACCACAGGAGGGCAATGAGCAGTTCTTC	CASSPQEGNEQFF
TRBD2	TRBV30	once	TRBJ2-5	TGTGCCTGTAGACTAGCGGGAGAGACCCAGTACTTC	CACRLAGETQYF
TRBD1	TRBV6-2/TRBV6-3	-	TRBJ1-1	TGTGCCAGCAGCCCCAGACAGGGGAGGATGAACACTGAAGCTTTCTTT	CASSPRQGRMNTEAFF
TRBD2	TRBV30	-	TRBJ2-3	TGTGCCTGGAGTAACGGGGGGGGGCTAGATACGCAGTATTTT	CAWSNGGGLDTQYF
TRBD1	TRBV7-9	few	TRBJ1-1	TGTGCCAGCAGCACGGGACAGGGGGTGAACACTGAAGCTTTCTTT	CASSTGQGVNTEAFF
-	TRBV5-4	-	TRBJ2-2	TGTGCCAGCAGCTTGGTCGGGGGGAACACCGGGGAGCTGTTTTTT	CASSLVGGNTGELFF
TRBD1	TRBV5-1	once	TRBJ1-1	TGCGCCAGCCGACAAGGGGACAGGGGGAATAGGGCTGAAGCTTTCTTT	CASRQGDRGNRAEAFF
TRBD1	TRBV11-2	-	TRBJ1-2	TGTGCCAGCAGCTTGCCCTTGGTCACAGGGGGTGTACACAACTATGGCTACACCTTC	CASSLPLVTGGVHNYGYTF
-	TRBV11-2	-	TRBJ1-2	TGTGCCAGCAGCTTAGCAGGAATCTATGGCTACACCTTC	CASSLAGIYGYTF
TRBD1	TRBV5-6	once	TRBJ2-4	TGTGCCAGCAGAGGACAGGGGGACCTGAAAAACATTCAGTACTTC	CASRGQGDLKNIQYF
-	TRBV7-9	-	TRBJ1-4	TGTGCCAGCAGCCCGACAGGCATTAATGAAAAACTGTTTTTT	CASSPTGINEKLFF
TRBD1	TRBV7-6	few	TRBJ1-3	TGTGCCAGCAGCTTACAGGGGGACTCTGGAAACACCATATATTTT	CASSLQGDSGNTIYF
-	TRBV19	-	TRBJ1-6	TGTGCCAGTAGTATAGACGCCATGGGCGTACTGAATTCACCCCTCCACTTT	CASSIDAMGVLNSPLHF
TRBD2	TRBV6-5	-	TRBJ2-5	TGTGCCAGCAGTCTAGTTAGCGGGGGTAAAGAGACCCAGTACTTC	CASSLVSGGKETQYF
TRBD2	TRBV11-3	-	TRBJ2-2	TGTGCCAGCAGCCAATGGGGGGAGGGGCGGTGGACCGGGGAGCTGTTTTTT	CASSQWGEGRWTGELFF
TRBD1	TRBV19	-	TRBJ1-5	TGTGCCAGTAGTATGAGGGGGACAGGGGGGCTCAGGGAGCCCCAGCATTTT	CASSMRGTGGLREPQHF
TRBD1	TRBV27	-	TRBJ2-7	TGTGCCAGCAGTCTTCGTCCCGGGACAGGGGGGAGGCCGTCCTACGAGCAGTACTTC	CASSLRPGTGGRPSYEQYF
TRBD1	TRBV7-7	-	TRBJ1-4	TGTGCCAGCAGCCCTGGGACAGGGCAGAAACTGTTTTTT	CASSPGTGQKLFF
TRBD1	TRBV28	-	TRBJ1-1	TGTGCCAGCCCTCCCGGGCAGGGGGCGACGAGGGGAGCTTTCTTT	CASPPGQGATRGAFF
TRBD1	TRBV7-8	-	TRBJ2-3	TGTGCCAGCAGCTTAGTTGAGTTTCAGGGACAGAGGACAGATACGCAGTATTTT	CASSLVEFQGQRTDTQYF
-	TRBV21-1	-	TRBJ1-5	TGTGCCAGCAGCGCCCGAAGGAGGGCAGGGATAAGCAATCAGCCCCAGCATTTT	CASSARRRAGISNQPQHF
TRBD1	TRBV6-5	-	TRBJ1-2	TGTGCCAGCAGTTCATCAGGGGGCAGCTATGGCTACACCTTC	CASSSSGGSYGYTF
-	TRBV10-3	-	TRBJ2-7	TGTGCCATCAGGGCGACTAGCTACGAGCAGTACTTC	CAIRATSYEQYF
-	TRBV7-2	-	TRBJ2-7	TGTGCCAGCAGCTTACCCGGGGAGACCTACGAGCAGTACTTC	CASSLPGETYEQYF
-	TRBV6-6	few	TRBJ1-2	TGTGCCAGCAGTTACTCGATCGACACCGCAGAAGGCTACACCTTC	CASSYSIDTAEGYTF
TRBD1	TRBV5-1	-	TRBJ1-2	TGCGCCAGCAGCCCGGCGGACAGGGGGGATGAAGGCTACACCTTC	CASSPADRGDEGYTF
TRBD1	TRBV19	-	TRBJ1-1	TGTGCCAGTATTACGGGACAGAGATTGGTGGGGAACACTGAAGCTTTCTTT	CASITGQRLVGNTEAFF